This TCR beta chain comes out of a study of blood T cell repertoires in COVID-19. V gave up 6 bases and J gave up 2 bases; unmatched junction bases: 3. CDR1 and CDR2 from the germline V gene are LNHDA and SQIVND (reference sequence). This CDR3 region has 14 residues. Per the authors' pipeline: Estimated nucleated cell counts came from reference gene primer amplification. Here immunoSEQ multiplex PCR was the method, and the copy in TCRdb shows in-frame clones only, minus some. For V, J and clone size, that table is used; D and trimming come from the DNA. The table has around 300,000 clones, around nine tenths seen once. Participant-reported clinical history was the basis for cohort assignment.

Specimen: PBMCs or T cells enriched from blood (not recorded which). The origin of this receptor is a woman aged 18-30 years who had recovered from COVID-19. The chain combines TRBV19 with TRBJ1-4, with 7 bases aligning to TRBD1. The CDR3 region has the DNA TGTGCCAGTAGACAACAGGGGACTAATGAAAAACTGTTTTTT. This sequence encodes CASRQQGTNEKLFF.